The sequence of this T cell receptor beta chain was determined in a study of T cells in Graves' hyperthyroidism and ophthalmopathy (dated 2019 in TCRdb). At the level of the whole study: Peripheral blood was sampled at the time of initial diagnosis, prior to any treatment. The paper reports TCR Vbeta CDR3 sequencing of 140 or so peripheral blood samples: approximately 41 ophthalmopathy, about 75 hyperthyroidism and 17 progressor patients. A discovery cohort of around 98 patients, approximately 45 with Graves' ophthalmopathy and 55 to 60 with stable Graves' hyperthyroidism, was used to find distinguishing TCR V-J signatures. An independent validation cohort of around 19 hyperthyroidism patients and approximately 16 patients who later progressed to ophthalmopathy tested prospective prediction of ophthalmopathy. After sampling, hyperthyroidism patients received methimazole starting at 30 mg daily, and ophthalmopathy patients received high-dose intravenous methylprednisolone. For training and testing, the 80 to 100 patients in the discovery cohort were randomly divided in a 7:3 ratio. In addition, the study compared T-cell repertoires in thyroid tissue and in blood from about six Graves' hyperthyroidism patients. Overall study results and their limits: In cross-validation, a model built on a 13 V-J signature told ophthalmopathy apart from stable hyperthyroidism with 87.88% sensitivity and roughly 81% specificity, and in testing the same model reached 80%/75%. No statistical method was used to fix the sample size in advance, and group allocation was not hidden from the investigators. In validation, the model predicted progression to ophthalmopathy with just under 71% sensitivity and approximately 72% specificity, a median of roughly seven months before onset. Blood samples also contained most of the expanded thyroid clonotypes (frequency above 0.001), which suggests that blood repertoires may reflect thyroid immune responses.

V and J lose 3 bases and 5 bases, and a span of 4 bases separates them. The CDR3 covers 11 residues, taking in both the cysteine and the phenylalanine. Only CDR3 DNA is held: 33 bases, read in frame from base 1. TCR beta CDR3 regions were amplified from RNA transcripts. For the first round of RT-PCR on the TCR CDR3, the HTBI primer set was used together with the Qiagen OneStep RT-PCR kit. Libraries were constructed in a second round of multiplex PCR, after which size selection and purification were performed. Sequencing of the libraries was done on an Illumina HiSeq2000 using paired-end 100 bp reads. In the original analysis: Raw data were processed with SOAPnuke, discarding reads with adapters, uncalled bases, mean Phred below 15, or no exact constant-primer or identifier match. COPE v1.2.5 was used to merge the high-quality paired reads, and each unique nucleotide sequence was defined as a clonotype. MiTCR v1.1 was used to align clonotypes to the IMGT TRBV, TRBD and TRBJ reference segments. Only V-J combinations with frequency above 0.0001, covering 98% to 99.2% of repertoires, were analysed. The TCS score was defined as the ratio of F50 (clonal expansion) to E x V (chaos), calculated using BLOSUM62-based TCRdist between CDR3 peptides within each V-J. Welch's t-statistics and random forest reduced around 520 V-J features to fewer than 15, which were used in a naive Bayes classifier (R e1071). The raw public data were reprocessed by TCRdb itself: fastp quality trimming at Q25, MiXCR clonotype calling, in-frame beta chains only. Each CDR3 protein appears once, grouped with its most common genes and DNA. The V and J calls shown here were made by TCRdb, not taken from the authors' results. Within this sample are some 180,000 distinct CDR3 sequences, with over 15% of them counted one time only. The ten largest clones capture 29% of the sample.

Graves' hyperthyroidism was defined as stable when no progression to ophthalmopathy occurred over 18 months of follow-up. Hyperthyroidism patients were newly diagnosed, with disease duration under 2 months, and aged 18 to 65 years. Any patient with an uncontrolled infection, another autoimmune disease, pregnancy or lactation was excluded. Diagnoses were based on clinical symptoms, serum thyroxine and TRAb, thyroid ultrasound and orbital computed tomography. PBMCs were separated from roughly 9.6 ml of fresh peripheral blood using Ficoll-Paque density gradient centrifugation. Total RNA was extracted using Trizol reagent, and RNA quality was assessed on an Agilent 2100 Bioanalyzer. This clonotype has at least ten counts. The specificity of this receptor is unknown. Base qualities are not provided; no much larger clone lies one nucleotide away.

The clonotype comes from a woman in her fifties or sixties with Graves' hyperthyroidism. The sequence joins TRBV12-3 or TRBV12-4 to TRBJ1-1; a confident D gene designation cannot be given. The sample comprised blood. In nucleotide form, the sequence is TGTGCCAGCAGTTTTCGGACTGAAGCTTTCTTT. Translated, this is CASSFRTEAFF.